This passage covers 28 T cell receptor beta chains from one sample sequenced in a study of cytomegalovirus exposure and HLA in healthy donors. With 60 Vbeta and 13 Jbeta primers, the PCR was carried out. Sequencing used immunoSEQ multiplex PCR; TCRdb keeps in-frame clones, though not all of them. The sample consists of 100,000 to 150,000 clones, approximately 80% of them appearing once. The sequenced material came from PBMCs. These receptors were obtained from a woman in her 40s in good health and CMV-seropositive.

The chain couples TRBV7-9 to TRBJ2-7; TRBD2 matches 12 bases. Germline CDR1 and CDR2: SEHNR and FQNEAQ (reference sequence). The CDR3 covers 15 residues. V lost 5 bases and J lost 3; bases outside the gene matches: 5. CDR3 protein: CASSPSGGAGYEQYF. In DNA form, the CDR3 reads TGTGCCAGCAGCCCTAGCGGGGGGGCCGGCTACGAGCAGTACTTC.

This clone appeared a few times. The rearrangement links TRBV9 to TRBJ2-1; D remains unclear. This CDR3 is 12 amino acids long. The ends were cut back, 0 bases at V and 5 bases at J, with 3 bases in the middle. Germline values: CDR1 SGDLS, CDR2 YYNGEE. In nucleotides, the CDR3 is TGTGCCAGCAGCGTAGCTGACAATGAGCAGTTCTTC. It is translated as CASSVADNEQFF.

The rearrangement uses TRBV2 and TRBJ1-4; 7 bases are shared with TRBD1. In germline, CDR1 is SNHLY, CDR2 FYNNEI. V shed 1 base, J shed 5 bases, and the junction held 1 base outside the gene matches. This CDR3 has 14 residues. The CDR3 loop reads CASSEEGANEKLFF. The DNA of the CDR3 is TGTGCCAGCAGTGAAGAGGGGGCAAATGAAAAACTGTTTTTT. The full variable domain, completed using reference TRBV2 and TRBJ1-4, is EPEVTQTPSHQVTQMGQEVILRCVPISNHLYFYWYRQILGQKVEFLVSFYNNEISEKSEIFDDQFSVERPDGSNFTLKIRSTKLEDSAMYFCASSEEGANEKLFFGSGTQLSVL.

The J gene is TRBJ2-3, the V gene TRBV25-1, with 10 bases aligning to TRBD2. J lost 5 bases, V lost 5 bases, and 7 bases had no gene match. The CDR3 sequence is 15 residues long. In germline, CDR1 is MGHDK, CDR2 SYGVNS. The CDR3 loop reads CASSLSGGAGDTQYF. DNA of the CDR3: TGTGCCAGCAGTCTAAGCGGGGGGGCAGGAGATACGCAGTATTTT.

This clone was seen a handful of times. The V gene is TRBV7-9, the J gene TRBJ2-7; 8 positions match TRBD2. Trimming took 5 bases from V and 3 from J; bases not matched to a gene: 9. Germline V gives CDR1 SEHNR, CDR2 FQNEAQ (reference sequence). The CDR3 runs 15 residues. CDR3 loop: CASSPLRAGGYEQYF. CDR3 in DNA: TGTGCCAGCAGCCCCCTCCGGGCGGGAGGCTACGAGCAGTACTTC.

The chain carries TRBV29-1 and TRBJ2-7, with 11 bases that match TRBD2. CDR3 length: 17 residues. V lost 2 bases, J lost 4 bases, and 13 bases stayed unmatched. Germline V lookup: CDR1 SQVTM, CDR2 ANQGSEA. CDR3 coding DNA: TGCAGCGTTGAACGGCCTTCTAGCGGGAGGATATCTTACGAGCAGTACTTC. Translated, it gives CSVERPSSGRISYEQYF.

V and J are TRBV15 and TRBJ1-2; D might be TRBD1 (5 bases). Germline loops: CDR1 LNHNV, CDR2 YYDKDF (reference sequence). The CDR3 is made up of 14 amino acids. V lost 8 bases, J lost 2 bases, and 15 bases lay in between. This chain's CDR3 is CATRGGVLNYGYTF. In DNA, the CDR3 is TGTGCCACCCGGGGGGGGGTCCTCAACTATGGCTACACCTTC.

This chain uses TRBV18 with TRBJ2-5, with 9 bases that match TRBD2. The CDR3 totals 16 residues. CDR1 is KGHSH and CDR2 is LQKENI in the germline V gene. Losses at the gene ends were 5 bases for V and 4 bases for J; bases not matched to a gene: 11. As DNA, the CDR3 is TGTGCCAGCTCAACTTGGACTAGCGCCGAGGGAGAGACCCAGTACTTC. It specifies CASSTWTSAEGETQYF. The full variable domain, with the rest looked up from reference TRBV18 and TRBJ2-5, is NAGVMQNPRHLVRRRGQEARLRCSPMKGHSHVYWYRQLPEEGLKFMVYLQKENIIDESGMPKERFSAEFPKEGPSILRIQQVVRGDSAAYFCASSTWTSAEGETQYFGPGTRLLVL.

This rearrangement joins TRBV7-9 to TRBJ2-3; D is unresolved. V was clipped by 3 bases and J by 2 bases, with 6 bases between them. The V gene's germline CDR1 is SEHNR and CDR2 FQNEAQ (reference sequence). The CDR3 length is 13 residues. CDR3 loop: CASSFYTTDTQYF. CDR3 DNA: TGTGCCAGCAGCTTTTACACCACAGATACGCAGTATTTT.

CDR3: CASGNPPGQNTGELFF. The CDR3 nucleotides read TGTGCTAGTGGTAACCCACCGGGACAGAATACCGGGGAGCTGTTTTTT. The chain employs TRBV12-5 and TRBJ2-2; TRBD1 matches at 7 bases. CDR1 is LGHNT and CDR2 is FRNRAP in the germline V gene. With 5 bases clipped from V and 5 bases from J, the junction kept 11 bases outside the gene matches. The CDR3 consists of 16 residues.

The V and J genes are TRBV9 and TRBJ2-7, with 7 nucleotides matching TRBD2. Germline loops: CDR1 SGDLS, CDR2 YYNGEE. The CDR3 contains 14 residues. V was clipped by 4 bases and J by 3 bases; unmatched bases: 7. CDR3 sequence (DNA): TGTGCCAGCAGCTCAACGACTAGCAGCTACGAGCAGTACTTC. It is translated as CASSSTTSSYEQYF. The variable domain in full, completed from reference TRBV9 and TRBJ2-7, reads DSGVTQTPKHLITATGQRVTLRCSPRSGDLSVYWYQQSLDQGLQFLIQYYNGEERAKGNILERFSAQQFPDLHSELNLSSLELGDSALYFCASSSTTSSYEQYFGPGTRLTVT.

This chain links TRBV10-1 with TRBJ1-4, with 9 bases matching TRBD1. CDR1 is WNHNN and CDR2 is SYGVQD in the germline V gene (reference sequence). The length of the CDR3 is 12 residues. After removal of 6 bases from V and 12 bases from J, the junction contained 5 bases not matched to a gene. CDR3 nucleotides: TGCGCCAGCAGGGCCGACAGGGGGGAACTGTTTTTT. This sequence encodes CASRADRGELFF.

CDR3 in amino acids: CASSFGSGSYEQYF. The CDR3 region has the DNA TGTGCCAGCAGCTTCGGTAGCGGGAGCTACGAGCAGTACTTC. The genes are TRBV5-4 and TRBJ2-7; TRBD2 aligns across 9 bases. Germline V gives CDR1 SGHNT, CDR2 YYREEE (reference sequence). This CDR3 is 14 amino acids long. The ends lost 2 bases at V and 3 bases at J; junction bases unmatched: 3.

The chain couples TRBV19 to TRBJ2-5; D is unclear. The germline CDR1 and CDR2 sequences are LNHDA and SQIVND (reference sequence). V was trimmed by 10 bases and J by 0 bases, leaving 18 bases between them. The CDR3 spans 15 residues. Here the CDR3 reads CATQVGSDNQETQYF. CDR3 DNA sequence: TGTGCCACCCAGGTTGGCTCCGATAACCAAGAGACCCAGTACTTC.

The chain recombines TRBV7-3 with TRBJ1-1; tentatively, D is TRBD1 (6 bases). Trimming left V 5 bases short and J 8 bases short, with 18 bases between. CDR3 length: 14 residues. Germline-derived CDR1 and CDR2 are SGHTA and FQGTGA. The CDR3 nucleotides read TGTGCCAGCAGCAGAATACAGGGAACGGGAGAAGCTTTCTTT. It specifies CASSRIQGTGEAFF.

The J gene is TRBJ1-2, the V gene TRBV7-9; the D gene is possibly TRBD1 (6 bases). The CDR3 sequence is 15 residues long. The germline V and J ends were trimmed by 5 bases and 2 bases, with 15 bases remaining between them. Germline lookup yields CDR1 SEHNR and CDR2 FQNEAQ (reference sequence). The CDR3 bases are TGTGCCAGCAGCCTTGCGCCAGGGGAAAACTATGGCTACACCTTC. Its translation is CASSLAPGENYGYTF.

J is TRBJ2-7 and V is TRBV6-1; D is perhaps TRBD2 (5 bases). Germline loops: CDR1 MNHNS, CDR2 SASEGT. The CDR3 extends over 11 amino acids. The V and J ends lost 6 bases and 3 bases respectively, with 6 bases between them. CDR3 protein: CASRDFYEQYF. Written as DNA, the CDR3 is TGTGCCAGCAGGGACTTCTACGAGCAGTACTTC.

This clone was found a few times. The chain employs TRBV2 and TRBJ1-1; D ambiguous. V lost 6 bases and J lost 3, with 11 bases in between. CDR1 is SNHLY and CDR2 is FYNNEI in the germline V gene. The length of the CDR3 is 13 residues. The CDR3 DNA is TGTGCCAGCAGCGAGACACAATACACTGAAGCTTTCTTT. Translated, it gives CASSETQYTEAFF. Full variable domain (outside the CDR3, taken from reference TRBV2 and TRBJ1-1): EPEVTQTPSHQVTQMGQEVILRCVPISNHLYFYWYRQILGQKVEFLVSFYNNEISEKSEIFDDQFSVERPDGSNFTLKIRSTKLEDSAMYFCASSETQYTEAFFGQGTRLTVV.

This clone was recorded once. The chain employs TRBV5-6 and TRBJ2-7, with TRBD1 matching 7 bases. The CDR3 covers 14 residues. Unmatched junction bases numbered 3, after V lost 0 bases and J lost 3 bases. In germline, CDR1 is SGHDT, CDR2 YYEEEE. The DNA for the CDR3 is TGTGCCAGCAGCTTGGGACAGGGATTCTACGAGCAGTACTTC. Translated: CASSLGQGFYEQYF.

This sequence joins TRBV14 and TRBJ2-1; possible D gene TRBD2, 5 bases. Germline values: CDR1 SGHDN, CDR2 FVKESK. Trimming stripped 2 bases from V and 4 bases from J, with 9 bases between. This CDR3 is 14 amino acids long. This CDR3 reads CASSQISAYNEQFF. Here the CDR3 DNA reads TGTGCCAGCAGCCAAATTAGCGCATACAATGAGCAGTTCTTC.

V is TRBV4-2 and J is TRBJ1-1; D unresolved. This CDR3 has 15 amino acids. Germline CDR1 is LGHNA and CDR2 is YNFKEQ. The V end was cut by 0 bases, the J end by 2 bases, with 10 bases between. This chain's CDR3 is CASSQEEGLNTEAFF. CDR3 bases: TGTGCCAGCAGCCAAGAAGAGGGTCTTAACACTGAAGCTTTCTTT.

The chain links TRBV7-3 to TRBJ2-1; 11 bases line up with TRBD2. CDR3 length equals 13 residues. Trimming took 5 bases from V and 13 from J; bases not matched to a gene: 7. The germline gives CDR1 SGHTA, CDR2 FQGTGA. The CDR3 nucleotides are TGTGCCAGCAGCCCCAGACTAGCGGGGAACCAGTTCTTC. Translating gives CASSPRLAGNQFF.

The chain carries TRBV9 and TRBJ1-5, with TRBD1 as a possible D gene (6 bases). Per the germline V gene, CDR1 is SGDLS and CDR2 is YYNGEE. The CDR3 consists of 15 residues. V lost 0 bases to trimming and J lost 3 bases, with 10 bases between them. This CDR3 reads CASSVGQAFNQPQHF. CDR3 sequence (DNA): TGTGCCAGCAGCGTAGGACAGGCCTTCAATCAGCCCCAGCATTTT.

The chain recombines TRBV6-1 with TRBJ2-5, with TRBD1 as a possible D gene (6 bases). Trimming pared 1 base from V and 11 bases from J, leaving 14 bases between. The CDR3 length is 13 residues. Germline-derived CDR1 and CDR2 are MNHNS and SASEGT. DNA for the CDR3: TGTGCCAGCAGTGAAGGAGATAAGGGGGAGCAGTACTTC. It is translated as CASSEGDKGEQYF.

This clone was seen only once. J is TRBJ2-7 and V is TRBV6-1; 14 positions match TRBD2. This CDR3 has 15 amino acids. Germline values: CDR1 MNHNS, CDR2 SASEGT. J gave up 2 bases and V 6 bases, and 3 bases lay outside the gene matches. CDR3 sequence reads: CASRGTSGGAYEQYF. In DNA form, the CDR3 reads TGTGCCAGCAGAGGGACTAGCGGGGGTGCCTACGAGCAGTACTTC.

The chain employs TRBV5-1 and TRBJ2-3, with D possibly being TRBD1 (6 bases). CDR3 size: 15 residues. Germline CDR1 SGHRS, CDR2 YFSETQ. V was trimmed by 1 base and J by 4 bases, leaving 13 bases between them. In DNA form, the CDR3 reads TGCGCCAGCAGCTTGACAGGGAGTAGTGCAGATACGCAGTATTTT. It is translated as CASSLTGSSADTQYF.

V is TRBV11-2 and J is TRBJ2-7; no firm D call. V lost 0 bases and J 3 bases, leaving 12 bases between the germline ends. Germline V gene lookup returns CDR1 SGHAT and CDR2 FQNNGV. The CDR3 is made up of 15 amino acids. The CDR3 DNA follows: TGTGCCAGCAGCTTAGAAGTAGGAGCCTACTACGAGCAGTACTTC. Residues: CASSLEVGAYYEQYF.

The V gene is TRBV7-3, the J gene TRBJ2-5; D unclear. The CDR3 is 15 amino acids. The V and J ends lost 1 base and 1 base respectively, with 10 bases between them. CDR1 SGHTA and CDR2 FQGTGA come from the germline V gene. The CDR3 reads CASSLSPATQETQYF. For the CDR3, the DNA is TGTGCCAGCAGCTTAAGCCCCGCTACCCAAGAGACCCAGTACTTC.